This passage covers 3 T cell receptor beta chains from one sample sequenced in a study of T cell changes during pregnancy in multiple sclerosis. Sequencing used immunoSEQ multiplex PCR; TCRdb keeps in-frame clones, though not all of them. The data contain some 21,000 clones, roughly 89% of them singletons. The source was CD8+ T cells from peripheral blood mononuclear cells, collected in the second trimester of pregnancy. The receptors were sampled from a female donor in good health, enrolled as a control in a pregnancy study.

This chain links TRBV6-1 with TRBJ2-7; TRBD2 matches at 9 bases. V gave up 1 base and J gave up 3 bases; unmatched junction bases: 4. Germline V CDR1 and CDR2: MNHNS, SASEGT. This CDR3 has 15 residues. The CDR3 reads CASSEGLAGNYEQYF. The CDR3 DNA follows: TGTGCCAGCAGTGAAGGGCTAGCGGGGAACTACGAGCAGTACTTC.

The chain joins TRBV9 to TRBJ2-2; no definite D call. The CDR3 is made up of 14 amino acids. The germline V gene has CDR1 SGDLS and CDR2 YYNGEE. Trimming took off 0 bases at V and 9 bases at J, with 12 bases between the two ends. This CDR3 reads CASSVGRGSRELFF. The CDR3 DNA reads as TGTGCCAGCAGCGTAGGACGAGGAAGCCGGGAGCTGTTTTTT.

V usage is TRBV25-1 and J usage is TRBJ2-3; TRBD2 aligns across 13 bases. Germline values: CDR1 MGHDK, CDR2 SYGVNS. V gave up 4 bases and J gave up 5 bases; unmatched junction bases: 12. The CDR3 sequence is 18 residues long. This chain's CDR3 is CASSVGSLAGGPEDTQYF. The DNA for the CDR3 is TGTGCCAGCAGTGTGGGATCACTAGCGGGAGGGCCGGAAGATACGCAGTATTTT.